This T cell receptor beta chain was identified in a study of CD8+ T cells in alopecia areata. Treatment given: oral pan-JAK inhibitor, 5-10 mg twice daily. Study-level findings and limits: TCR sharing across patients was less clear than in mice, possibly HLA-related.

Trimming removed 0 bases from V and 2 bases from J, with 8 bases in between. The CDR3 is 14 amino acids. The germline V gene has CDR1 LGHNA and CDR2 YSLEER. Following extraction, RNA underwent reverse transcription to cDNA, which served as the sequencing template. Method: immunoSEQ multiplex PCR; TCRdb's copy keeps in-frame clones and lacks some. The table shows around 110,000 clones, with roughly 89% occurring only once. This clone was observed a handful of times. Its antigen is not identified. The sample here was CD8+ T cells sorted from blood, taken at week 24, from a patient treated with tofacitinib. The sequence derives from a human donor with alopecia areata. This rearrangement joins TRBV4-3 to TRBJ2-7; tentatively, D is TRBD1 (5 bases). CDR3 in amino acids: CASSQERGPYEQYF. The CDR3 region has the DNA TGCGCCAGCAGCCAAGAAAGGGGTCCCTACGAGCAGTACTTC.